The 20 T cell receptor beta chains listed next were all sequenced from one sample in a study of T cell changes during pregnancy in multiple sclerosis (dated by TCRdb to the late 2010s). The library was generated by the immunoSEQ multiplex PCR assay. TCRdb mirrors the immuneACCESS table, restricted to in-frame sequences. Some clones are absent from its copies; in checked studies, under half trace to an unresolved V gene, and the reason for the others is unknown. Across this sample there are some 52,000 clones, with 92% seen only once. Roughly 0.25% of the sample lies in the top ten. Specimen: CD4+ T cells from peripheral blood mononuclear cells, collected in the third trimester of pregnancy. These receptor sequences come from a female donor with multiple sclerosis, enrolled in a pregnancy study.

The genes are TRBV5-1 and TRBJ1-3, with no clear D. The CDR3 contains 16 residues. V was shortened by 0 bases and J by 0 bases, with 10 bases between the two germline ends. From germline, CDR1 is SGHRS and CDR2 YFSETQ. As DNA, the CDR3 is TGCGCCAGCAGCTTGGACAGCCAAGGCTCTGGAAACACCATATATTTT. Its translation is CASSLDSQGSGNTIYF. Using reference TRBV5-1 and TRBJ1-3 for the parts outside the CDR3, the full variable domain is KAGVTQTPRYLIKTRGQQVTLSCSPISGHRSVSWYQQTPGQGLQFLFEYFSETQRNKGNFPGRFSGRQFSNSRSEMNVSTLELGDSALYLCASSLDSQGSGNTIYFGEGSWLTVV.

The CDR3 DNA sequence: TGTGCCACCAGCAGAGGTAGGAGCCGAGAGACCCAGTACTTC. Translated, it gives CATSRGRSRETQYF. The chain uses TRBV15 and TRBJ2-5, with unresolved D. V was clipped by 1 base and J by 4 bases, with 10 bases between them. Germline-derived CDR1 and CDR2 are LNHNV and YYDKDF (reference sequence). This CDR3 contains 14 residues.

This chain uses TRBV19 with TRBJ2-7; the match to TRBD1 covers 9 bases. J was trimmed by 3 bases and V by 6 bases; bases with no gene match: 12. This CDR3 has 16 amino acids. Germline CDR1 LNHDA, CDR2 SQIVND (reference sequence). CDR3 sequence: CASSPLPGQGNYEQYF. In DNA form, the CDR3 reads TGTGCCAGTAGCCCGTTACCGGGACAGGGAAACTACGAGCAGTACTTC.

This clone was seen only once. The rearrangement uses TRBV5-4 and TRBJ1-3; D gene unclear. V dropped 0 bases and J dropped 1 base, with 8 bases sitting between them. This CDR3 region has 15 residues. The germline V gene encodes CDR1 SGHNT and CDR2 YYREEE (reference sequence). The CDR3 region has the DNA TGTGCCAGCAGCTTGGACCCCGGTTCTGGAAACACCATATATTTT. Translation gives CASSLDPGSGNTIYF.

V is TRBV27 and J is TRBJ1-6; 9 nucleotides match TRBD1. Germline CDR1 and CDR2: MNHEY and SMNVEV (reference sequence). This CDR3 has 14 amino acids. V dropped 5 bases and J dropped 9; count of bases not matched to a gene: 5. Here the CDR3 reads CASSMGQGGSPLHF. CDR3 nucleotides: TGTGCCAGCAGTATGGGACAGGGCGGTTCACCCCTCCACTTT.

The chain uses TRBV2 and TRBJ2-2; D may be TRBD1 (5 bases). V shed 4 bases and J shed 3 bases, with 12 bases lying between them. CDR3 length: 15 amino acids. Germline CDR1 SNHLY, CDR2 FYNNEI. As DNA, the CDR3 is TGTGCCAGCAGTGTCCCAGGGTTGGACACCGGGGAGCTGTTTTTT. Its protein is CASSVPGLDTGELFF.

This chain links TRBV9 with TRBJ1-1; D not resolved. This CDR3 contains 15 residues. Trimming shortened V by 1 base and J by 0 bases, and 10 bases separated the two germline ends. Germline V gene data show CDR1 as SGDLS and CDR2 as YYNGEE. CDR3 sequence: CASSVLGSMNTEAFF. CDR3 DNA sequence: TGTGCCAGCAGCGTACTAGGAAGCATGAACACTGAAGCTTTCTTT.

The chain is built from TRBV5-4 and TRBJ2-5; the D gene is possibly TRBD2 (6 bases). The V end was cut by 0 bases, the J end by 5 bases, with 11 bases between. Germline CDR1 reads SGHNT; CDR2 reads YYREEE (reference sequence). The CDR3 has 14 residues. CDR3 nucleotide sequence: TGTGCCAGCAGCTTGGGGGACTCCACGGAGACCCAGTACTTC. It codes for CASSLGDSTETQYF.

The genes are TRBV28 and TRBJ1-2; D possibly corresponds to TRBD1 (5 bases). V lost 6 bases to trimming and J lost 2 bases, with 10 bases between them. CDR1 and CDR2 (germline): MDHEN, SYDVKM. The CDR3 runs 13 residues. This CDR3 reads CASSPTVNYGYTF. The CDR3 nucleotides are TGTGCCAGCAGCCCGACAGTGAACTATGGCTACACCTTC.

The chain recombines TRBV2 with TRBJ1-4; D is unresolved. V was pared by 8 bases and J by 4 bases, with 5 bases between. Per germline, CDR1 SNHLY and CDR2 FYNNEI. The CDR3 loop spans 11 amino acids. The CDR3 protein is CASGRNEKLFF. The CDR3 bases are TGTGCCAGCGGCCGTAATGAAAAACTGTTTTTT.

The chain couples TRBV10-3 to TRBJ1-2; perhaps TRBD1 as D (6 bases). The CDR3 totals 14 residues. The germline gives CDR1 ENHRY, CDR2 SYGVKD. Deletions cut 2 bases from V and 4 bases from J, with 11 bases between. The CDR3 here is CAISETGNGYGYTF. Here the CDR3 DNA reads TGTGCCATCAGTGAGACAGGGAATGGCTATGGCTACACCTTC.

This chain joins TRBV6-1 and TRBJ1-1; D not resolved. Between the trimmed V and J ends, which lost 1 base and 1 base, there was a span of 4 bases. This CDR3 contains 13 residues. Germline V gene sequence: CDR1 MNHNS, CDR2 SASEGT. The CDR3 region has the DNA TGTGCCAGCAGTGAAGGGAGGAACACTGAAGCTTTCTTT. Its translation: CASSEGRNTEAFF.

In DNA form, the CDR3 reads TGTGCCAGCAGGACCTCCGGGACAGCATTCGGCTACACCTTC. Its protein product is CASRTSGTAFGYTF. The chain joins TRBV6-5 to TRBJ1-2; 7 nucleotides align to TRBD1. Germline V gives CDR1 MNHEY, CDR2 SVGAGI. V trimming: 6 bases; J trimming: 8 bases; junction bases outside the gene matches: 12. CDR3 length: 14 residues.

This clone showed up just once. The genes are TRBV5-1 and TRBJ1-1; D might be TRBD1 (5 bases). V lost 5 bases, J lost 5 bases, and 16 bases lay in between. The germline CDR1 and CDR2 sequences are SGHRS and YFSETQ. The CDR3 extends over 14 amino acids. CDR3 DNA sequence: TGCGCCAGCAGGATGCGGGACGGGGTGACTGAAGCTTTCTTT. Amino acid sequence: CASRMRDGVTEAFF.

The V and J genes are TRBV9 and TRBJ2-3; 8 positions match TRBD2. Trimming cost V 0 bases and J 1 base; bases outside gene matches: 1. There are 15 residues in the CDR3. Per the germline V gene, CDR1 is SGDLS and CDR2 is YYNGEE. For the CDR3, the DNA is TGTGCCAGCAGCGTAGCTAGCGGGCGCACAGATACGCAGTATTTT. It encodes CASSVASGRTDTQYF.

CDR3 amino acids: CASSYGLAGAGDTQYF. The CDR3 DNA sequence: TGTGCCAGCAGTTACGGACTAGCGGGGGCCGGAGATACGCAGTATTTT. The chain has TRBV6-6 and TRBJ2-3; 13 bases fit TRBD2. The CDR3 is 16 amino acids. V trimming: 2 bases; J trimming: 5 bases; junction bases outside the gene matches: 4. The germline CDR1 and CDR2 sequences are MNHNY and SVGAGI (reference sequence).

V usage is TRBV4-1 and J usage is TRBJ2-3; 11 nucleotides line up with TRBD2. V lost 1 base to trimming and J lost 2 bases; unmatched junction nucleotides: 5. The CDR3 runs 17 residues. Looked up from germline, CDR1 is MGHRA and CDR2 is YSYEKL. The CDR3 region is CASSQGPSGGSTDTQYF. CDR3 nucleotide sequence: TGCGCCAGCAGCCAAGGGCCTAGCGGGGGGTCCACAGATACGCAGTATTTT.

This rearrangement joins TRBV5-1 to TRBJ2-2, with D maybe TRBD1 (8 bases). The germline gives CDR1 SGHRS, CDR2 YFSETQ. The CDR3 consists of 15 residues. V lost 2 bases and J 7 bases, leaving 15 bases between the germline ends. The CDR3 nucleotides are TGCGCCAGCAGCTTTCGGACAGGGAGGGTCGGGGAGCTGTTTTTT. The encoded protein is CASSFRTGRVGELFF.

This clone came up once. This chain connects TRBV5-1 to TRBJ1-1; D not resolved. Trimming left V 0 bases short and J 2 bases short, with 11 bases between. CDR1 SGHRS and CDR2 YFSETQ come from the germline V gene. This CDR3 region has 15 residues. The CDR3 loop reads CASSLAGSGNTEAFF. The CDR3 region has the DNA TGCGCCAGCAGCTTGGCTGGCAGTGGCAACACTGAAGCTTTCTTT.

The V and J genes are TRBV19 and TRBJ1-5; D is uncertain. In germline, CDR1 is LNHDA, CDR2 SQIVND (reference sequence). The CDR3 length is 16 residues. The V and J ends lost 1 base and 0 bases respectively, with 10 bases between them. The CDR3, as DNA: TGTGCCAGTAGTATAGGAGGGCAGTATAGCAATCAGCCCCAGCATTTT. Translated: CASSIGGQYSNQPQHF.